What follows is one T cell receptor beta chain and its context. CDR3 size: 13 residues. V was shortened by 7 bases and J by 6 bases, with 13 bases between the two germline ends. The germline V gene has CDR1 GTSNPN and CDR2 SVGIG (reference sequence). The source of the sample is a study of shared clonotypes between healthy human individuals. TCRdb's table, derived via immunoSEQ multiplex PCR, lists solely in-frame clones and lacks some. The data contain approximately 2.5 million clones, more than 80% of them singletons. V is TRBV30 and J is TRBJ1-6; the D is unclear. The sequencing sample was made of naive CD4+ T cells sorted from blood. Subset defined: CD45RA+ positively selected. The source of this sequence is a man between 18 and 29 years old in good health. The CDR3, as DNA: TGTGCCTCAAGGCCAGGTGTTAATTCACCCCTCCACTTT. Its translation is CASRPGVNSPLHF.